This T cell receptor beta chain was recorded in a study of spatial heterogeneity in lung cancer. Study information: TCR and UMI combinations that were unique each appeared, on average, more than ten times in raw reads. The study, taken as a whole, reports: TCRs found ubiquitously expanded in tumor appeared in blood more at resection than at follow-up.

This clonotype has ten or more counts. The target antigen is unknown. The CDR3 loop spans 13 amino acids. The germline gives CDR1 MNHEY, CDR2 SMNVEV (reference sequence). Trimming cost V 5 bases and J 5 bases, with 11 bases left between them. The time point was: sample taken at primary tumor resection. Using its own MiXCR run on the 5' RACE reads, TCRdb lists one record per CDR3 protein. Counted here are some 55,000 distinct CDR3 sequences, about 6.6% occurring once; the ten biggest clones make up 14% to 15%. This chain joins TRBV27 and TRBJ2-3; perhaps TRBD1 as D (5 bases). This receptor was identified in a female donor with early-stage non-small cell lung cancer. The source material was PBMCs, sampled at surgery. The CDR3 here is CASSPTQGDTQYF. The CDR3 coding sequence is TGTGCCAGCAGTCCCACCCAGGGAGATACGCAGTATTTT.